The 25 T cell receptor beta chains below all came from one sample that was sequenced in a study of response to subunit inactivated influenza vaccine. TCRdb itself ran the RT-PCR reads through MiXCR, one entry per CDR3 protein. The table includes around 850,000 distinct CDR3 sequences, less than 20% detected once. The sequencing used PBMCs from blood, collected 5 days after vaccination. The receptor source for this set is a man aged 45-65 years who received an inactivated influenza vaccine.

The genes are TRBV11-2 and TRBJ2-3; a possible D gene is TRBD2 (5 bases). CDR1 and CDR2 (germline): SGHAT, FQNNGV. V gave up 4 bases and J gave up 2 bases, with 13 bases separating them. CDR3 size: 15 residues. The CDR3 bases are TGTGCCAGCAGCTGGAGTAGAGCGGTCACAGATACGCAGTATTTT. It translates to CASSWSRAVTDTQYF.

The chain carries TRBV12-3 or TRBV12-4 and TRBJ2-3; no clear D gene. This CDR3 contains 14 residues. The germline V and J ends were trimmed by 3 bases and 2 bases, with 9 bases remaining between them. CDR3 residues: CASSLLQHTDTQYF. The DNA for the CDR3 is TGTGCCAGCAGTTTGTTACAGCACACAGATACGCAGTATTTT.

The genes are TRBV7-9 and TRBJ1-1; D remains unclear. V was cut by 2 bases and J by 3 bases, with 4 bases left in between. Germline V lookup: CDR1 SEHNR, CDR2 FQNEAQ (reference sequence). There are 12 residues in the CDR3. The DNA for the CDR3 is TGTGCCAGCAGCTTAAGTTACACTGAAGCTTTCTTT. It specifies CASSLSYTEAFF.

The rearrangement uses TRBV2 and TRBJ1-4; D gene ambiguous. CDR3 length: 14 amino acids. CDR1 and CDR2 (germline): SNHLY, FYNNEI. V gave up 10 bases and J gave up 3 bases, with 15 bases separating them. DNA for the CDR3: TGTGCCATACGGGCCCAAGAGCCTAATGAAAAACTGTTTTTT. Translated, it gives CAIRAQEPNEKLFF.

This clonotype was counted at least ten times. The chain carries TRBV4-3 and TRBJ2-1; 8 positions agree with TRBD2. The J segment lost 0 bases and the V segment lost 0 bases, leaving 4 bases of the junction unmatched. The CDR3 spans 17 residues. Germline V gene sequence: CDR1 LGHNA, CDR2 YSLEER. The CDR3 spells CASSQEIAGTSYNEQFF. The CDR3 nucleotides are TGCGCCAGCAGCCAAGAAATAGCGGGAACCTCCTACAATGAGCAGTTCTTC.

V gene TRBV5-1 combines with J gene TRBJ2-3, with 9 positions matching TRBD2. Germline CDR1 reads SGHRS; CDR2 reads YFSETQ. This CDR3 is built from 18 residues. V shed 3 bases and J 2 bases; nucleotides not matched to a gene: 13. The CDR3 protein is CASSSLDRAGGYTDTQYF. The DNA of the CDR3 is TGCGCCAGCAGCTCCTTAGATCGAGCGGGGGGCTACACAGATACGCAGTATTTT.

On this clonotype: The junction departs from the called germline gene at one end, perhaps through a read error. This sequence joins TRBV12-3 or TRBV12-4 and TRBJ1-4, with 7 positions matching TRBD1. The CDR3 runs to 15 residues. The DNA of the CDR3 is TGTGCCAGCAGTTTCAGCGGACAGGCAAATGAAAAACTGTTTTTC. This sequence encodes CASSFSGQANEKLFF.

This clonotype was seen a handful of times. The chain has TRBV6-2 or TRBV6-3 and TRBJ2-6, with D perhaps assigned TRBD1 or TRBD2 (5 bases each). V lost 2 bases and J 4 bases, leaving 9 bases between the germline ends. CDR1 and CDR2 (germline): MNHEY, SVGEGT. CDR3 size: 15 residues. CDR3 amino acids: CASSYAGAGANVLTF. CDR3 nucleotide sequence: TGTGCCAGCAGTTACGCCGGGGCCGGGGCCAACGTCCTGACTTTC.

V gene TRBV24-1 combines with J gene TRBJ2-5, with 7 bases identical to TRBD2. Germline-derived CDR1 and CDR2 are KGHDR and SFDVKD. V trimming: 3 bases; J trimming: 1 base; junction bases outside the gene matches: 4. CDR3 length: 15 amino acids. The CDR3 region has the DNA TGTGCCACCAGTGATCCCCGGACTAGCCAAGAGACCCAGTACTTC. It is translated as CATSDPRTSQETQYF.

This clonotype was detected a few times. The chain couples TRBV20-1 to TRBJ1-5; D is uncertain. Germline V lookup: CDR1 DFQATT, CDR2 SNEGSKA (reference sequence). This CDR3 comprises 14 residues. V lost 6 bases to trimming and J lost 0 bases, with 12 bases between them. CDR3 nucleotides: TGCAGTGCCGGGGAGGGAAATAGCAATCAGCCCCAGCATTTT. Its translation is CSAGEGNSNQPQHF.

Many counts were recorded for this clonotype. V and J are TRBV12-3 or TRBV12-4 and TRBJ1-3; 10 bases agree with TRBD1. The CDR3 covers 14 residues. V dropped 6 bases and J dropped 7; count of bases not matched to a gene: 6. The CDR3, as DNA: TGTGCCAGCAGGGGGACAGGGGTCCATAACACCATATATTTT. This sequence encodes CASRGTGVHNTIYF.

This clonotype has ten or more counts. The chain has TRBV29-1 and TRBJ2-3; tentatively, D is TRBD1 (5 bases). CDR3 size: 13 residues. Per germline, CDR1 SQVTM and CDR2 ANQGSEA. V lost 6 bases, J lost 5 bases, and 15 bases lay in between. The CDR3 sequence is CSVDTSPRDTQYF. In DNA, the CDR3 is TGCAGCGTGGACACCTCGCCCAGAGATACGCAGTATTTT.

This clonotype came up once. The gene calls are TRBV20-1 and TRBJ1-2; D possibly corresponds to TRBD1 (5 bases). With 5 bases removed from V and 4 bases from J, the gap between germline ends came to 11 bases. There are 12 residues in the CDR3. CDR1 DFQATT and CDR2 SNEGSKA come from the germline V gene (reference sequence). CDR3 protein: CSAYSGAYGYTF. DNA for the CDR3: TGCAGTGCTTACAGTGGGGCCTATGGCTACACCTTC.

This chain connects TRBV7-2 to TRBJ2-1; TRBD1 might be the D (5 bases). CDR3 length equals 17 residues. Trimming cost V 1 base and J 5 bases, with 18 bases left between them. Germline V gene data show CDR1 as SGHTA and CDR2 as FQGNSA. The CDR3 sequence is CASSLVLGQGPNNEQFF. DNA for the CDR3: TGTGCCAGCAGCTTAGTGCTCGGGCAGGGTCCAAACAATGAGCAGTTCTTC.

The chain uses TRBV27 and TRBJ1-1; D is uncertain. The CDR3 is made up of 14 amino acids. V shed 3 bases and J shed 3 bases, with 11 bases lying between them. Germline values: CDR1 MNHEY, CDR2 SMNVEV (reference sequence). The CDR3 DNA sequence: TGTGCCAGCAGTTTTAGCCGATCGGACACTGAAGCTTTCTTT. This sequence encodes CASSFSRSDTEAFF.

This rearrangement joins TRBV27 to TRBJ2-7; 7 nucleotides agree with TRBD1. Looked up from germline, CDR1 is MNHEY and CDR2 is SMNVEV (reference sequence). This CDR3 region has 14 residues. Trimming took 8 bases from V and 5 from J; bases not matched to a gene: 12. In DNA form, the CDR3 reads TGTGCCAGCGCGTCCGGGACAGTATGGGACGAGCAGTACTTC. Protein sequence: CASASGTVWDEQYF.

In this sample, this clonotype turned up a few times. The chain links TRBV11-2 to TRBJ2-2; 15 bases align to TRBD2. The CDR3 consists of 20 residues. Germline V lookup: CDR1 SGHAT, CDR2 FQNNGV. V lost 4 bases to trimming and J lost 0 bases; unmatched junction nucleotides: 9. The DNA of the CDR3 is TGTGCCAGCAGCTCCTTCCCGGGACTAGCGGGGGGTTCGAACACCGGGGAGCTGTTTTTT. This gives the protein CASSSFPGLAGGSNTGELFF.

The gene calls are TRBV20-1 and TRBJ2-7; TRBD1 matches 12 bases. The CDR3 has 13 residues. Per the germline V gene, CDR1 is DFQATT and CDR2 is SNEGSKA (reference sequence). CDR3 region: CRPSGTGGHEQYF. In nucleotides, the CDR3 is TGCAGGCCGTCCGGGACAGGGGGCCACGAGCAGTACTTC.

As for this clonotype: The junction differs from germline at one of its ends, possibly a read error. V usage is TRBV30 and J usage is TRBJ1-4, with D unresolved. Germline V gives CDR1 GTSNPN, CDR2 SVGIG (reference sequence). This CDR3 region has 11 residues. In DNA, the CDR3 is TGTGCCGGGAGGCAGAATGAAAAACTGTTTTTT. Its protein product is CAGRQNEKLFF.

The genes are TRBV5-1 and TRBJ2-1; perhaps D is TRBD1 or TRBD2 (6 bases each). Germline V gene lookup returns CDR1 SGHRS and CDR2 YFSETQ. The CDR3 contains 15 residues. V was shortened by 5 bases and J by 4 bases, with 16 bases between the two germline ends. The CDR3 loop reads CASREDSGGYNEQFF. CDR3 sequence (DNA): TGCGCCAGCAGAGAGGACAGTGGGGGGTACAATGAGCAGTTCTTC. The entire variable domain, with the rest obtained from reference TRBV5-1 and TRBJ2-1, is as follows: KAGVTQTPRYLIKTRGQQVTLSCSPISGHRSVSWYQQTPGQGLQFLFEYFSETQRNKGNFPGRFSGRQFSNSRSEMNVSTLELGDSALYLCASREDSGGYNEQFFGPGTRLTVL.

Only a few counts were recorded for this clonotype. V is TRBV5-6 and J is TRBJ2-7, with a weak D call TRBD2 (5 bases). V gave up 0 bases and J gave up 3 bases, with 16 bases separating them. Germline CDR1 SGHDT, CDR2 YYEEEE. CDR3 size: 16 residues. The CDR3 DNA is TGTGCCAGCAGCTTGGCCCTGGTGGGAGCCCGCTACGAGCAGTACTTC. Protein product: CASSLALVGARYEQYF.

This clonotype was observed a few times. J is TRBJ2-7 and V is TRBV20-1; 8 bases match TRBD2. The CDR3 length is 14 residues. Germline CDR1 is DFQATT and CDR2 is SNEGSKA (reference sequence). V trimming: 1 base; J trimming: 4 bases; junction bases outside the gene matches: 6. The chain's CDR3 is CSARGFSGTYEQYF. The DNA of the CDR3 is TGCAGTGCTAGAGGTTTTAGCGGGACTTACGAGCAGTACTTC.

This CDR3 is CASSLTQRNTEAFF. CDR3 DNA sequence: TGTGCCAGCTCACTAACACAGCGGAACACTGAAGCTTTCTTT. The chain couples TRBV18 to TRBJ1-1, with no clear D. The CDR3 length is 14 residues. The V gene's germline CDR1 is KGHSH and CDR2 LQKENI. V was shortened by 4 bases and J by 1 base, with 10 bases between the two germline ends.

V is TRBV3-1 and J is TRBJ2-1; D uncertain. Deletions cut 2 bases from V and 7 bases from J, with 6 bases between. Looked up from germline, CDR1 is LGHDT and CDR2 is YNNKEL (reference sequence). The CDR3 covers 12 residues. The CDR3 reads CASSQIWNEQFF. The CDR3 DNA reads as TGTGCCAGCAGCCAAATATGGAATGAGCAGTTCTTC.

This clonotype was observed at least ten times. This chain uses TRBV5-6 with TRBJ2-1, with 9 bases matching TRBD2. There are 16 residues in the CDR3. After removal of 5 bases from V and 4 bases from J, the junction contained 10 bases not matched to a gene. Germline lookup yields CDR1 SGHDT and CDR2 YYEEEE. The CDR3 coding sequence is TGTGCCAGCAGTCTTTTAGCGGGAGTGGGTTACAATGAGCAGTTCTTC. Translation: CASSLLAGVGYNEQFF.